This T cell receptor beta chain was sequenced in a study of vaccination effects on CD4 cells after COVID-19. Culture lasted approximately 10 days before CD4+ T cell isolation. Days 3 and 7 were when half the medium was replaced with IL-2 medium. V gave up 3 bases and J gave up 7 bases, with 18 bases separating them. The CDR3 runs 16 residues. The V gene's germline CDR1 is SNHLY and CDR2 FYNNEI. Clones were read by immunoSEQ multiplex PCR, and TCRdb kept only the in-frame ones, dropping some. The data hold 45,000 or so clones, with approximately 74% observed a single time. Comment on this clone: Its cognate antigen is unknown.

The study's findings and limits: In the study, convalescent patients were few, and early post-infection timepoints were absent. In convalescents, spike-reactive clones (those seen post-vaccine) were mainly new vaccine-induced clones.

This clonotype was obtained from a human donor who had a prior SARS-CoV-2 infection. This chain uses TRBV2 with TRBJ1-4; D gene ambiguous. This specimen was CD4+ T cells from PBMCs cultured without peptide, taken before COVID-19 vaccination. CDR3 sequence reads: CASSEFAGMVGEKLFF. For the CDR3, the DNA is TGTGCCAGCAGTGAGTTCGCTGGTATGGTGGGTGAAAAACTGTTTTTT. Based on the CDR3 plus reference TRBV2 and TRBJ1-4, the full variable domain is EPEVTQTPSHQVTQMGQEVILRCVPISNHLYFYWYRQILGQKVEFLVSFYNNEISEKSEIFDDQFSVERPDGSNFTLKIRSTKLEDSAMYFCASSEFAGMVGEKLFFGSGTQLSVL.